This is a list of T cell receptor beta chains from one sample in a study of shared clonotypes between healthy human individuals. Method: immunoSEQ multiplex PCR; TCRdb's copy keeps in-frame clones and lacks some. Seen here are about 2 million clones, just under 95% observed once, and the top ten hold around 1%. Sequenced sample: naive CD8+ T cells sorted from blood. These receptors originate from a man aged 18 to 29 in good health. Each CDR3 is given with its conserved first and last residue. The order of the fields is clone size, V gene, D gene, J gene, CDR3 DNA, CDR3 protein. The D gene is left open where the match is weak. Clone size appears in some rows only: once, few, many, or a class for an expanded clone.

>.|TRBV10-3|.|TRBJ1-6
TGTGCCATCAGTGAGCCGGGGGGCGAGGATTTGACACCCCTCCACTTT
CAISEPGGEDLTPLHF
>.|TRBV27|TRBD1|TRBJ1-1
TGTGCCAGCAGCTTAGGGACAGAACCCCTTAGGAGTGAAGCTTTCTTT
CASSLGTEPLRSEAFF
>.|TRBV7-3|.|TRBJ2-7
TGTGCCAGCAGCTCCGGCCCAGGCTACGAGCAGTACTTC
CASSSGPGYEQYF
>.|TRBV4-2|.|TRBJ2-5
TGTGCCAGCAGCCAAGATTGGTCTTTATACCAAGAGACCCAGTACTTC
CASSQDWSLYQETQYF
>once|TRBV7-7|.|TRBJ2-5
TGTGCTAGCAGCTCGGGACACAGCTCCTCTCAAGAGACCCAGTACTTC
CASSSGHSSSQETQYF
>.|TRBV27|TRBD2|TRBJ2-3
TGTGCCAGCAGTTTATTAGGGGCTCGGGGGGTTGATACGCAGTATTTT
CASSLLGARGVDTQYF
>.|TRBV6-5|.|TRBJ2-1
TGTGCCAGCAGTTACTCGGGAAGCGGTGGGGAGCAGTTCTTC
CASSYSGSGGEQFF
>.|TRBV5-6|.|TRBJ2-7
TGTGCCAGCAGCTTCGACGTAGCCTACGAGCAGTACTTC
CASSFDVAYEQYF
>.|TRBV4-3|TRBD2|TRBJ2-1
TGCGCCAGCAGCCAAGAGACTAGCGGGTACTACAATGAGCAGTTCTTC
CASSQETSGYYNEQFF
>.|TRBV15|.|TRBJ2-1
TGTGCCACCAGCAAGCTAGCGACGGGGTACAATGAGCAGTTCTTC
CATSKLATGYNEQFF
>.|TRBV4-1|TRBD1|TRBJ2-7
TGCGCCAGCAGCCAAGGACAGGGGGGCGAGCAGTACTTC
CASSQGQGGEQYF
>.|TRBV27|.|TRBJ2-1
TGTGCCAGCAGTTACCACAATGAGCAGTTCTTC
CASSYHNEQFF
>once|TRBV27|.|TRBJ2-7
TGTGCCAGCAGCCCCCGCTACGAGCAGTACTTC
CASSPRYEQYF
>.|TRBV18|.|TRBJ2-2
TGTGCCAGCTCACGTCCAAGGACGGAGAACACCGGGGAGCTGTTTTTT
CASSRPRTENTGELFF